A single sample is the source of the 3 T cell receptor beta chains below, sequenced in a study of T-cell reconstitution after alpha-beta-depleted transplantation in children. For TCRbeta, the library was prepared with unique molecular identifiers. TCRdb re-called the PCR reads through MiXCR, storing one row per CDR3 protein. The table has 210,000 or so distinct CDR3 sequences, roughly a tenth seen once; the top ten hold 5% to 7%. The sample here was PBMCs from the stem cell graft donor, taken from the stem cell graft. The receptors here all came from a human donor who donated a stem cell graft to a child with acute lymphoblastic leukemia.

This clonotype has ten or more counts. The chain recombines TRBV4-1 with TRBJ2-1, with a tentative D call TRBD1 (6 bases). The CDR3 is 14 amino acids. Germline V gene sequence: CDR1 MGHRA, CDR2 YSYEKL. The germline V and J ends were trimmed by 7 bases and 6 bases, with 16 bases remaining between them. CDR3: CASNIQQGSNEQFF. The DNA for the CDR3 is TGCGCCAGCAACATCCAACAGGGTTCCAATGAGCAGTTCTTC.

This clonotype was counted ten times or more. The V gene is TRBV5-1, the J gene TRBJ2-1; 11 bases are shared with TRBD2. Germline-derived CDR1 and CDR2 are SGHRS and YFSETQ. V lost 4 bases, J lost 6 bases, and 6 bases stayed unmatched. The CDR3 spans 15 residues. As DNA, the CDR3 is TGCGCCAGCAGCCGTCTAGCGGGGGGTAGCAATGAGCAGTTCTTC. This sequence encodes CASSRLAGGSNEQFF.

This clonotype has a count of ten or more. V gene TRBV2 combines with J gene TRBJ2-1; D uncertain. V was clipped by 11 bases and J by 7 bases, with 21 bases between them. CDR1 is SNHLY and CDR2 is FYNNEI in the germline V gene. The CDR3 length is 14 residues. The CDR3 DNA follows: TGTGCCGACGCCCGGAGATCTAGTTTGAATGAGCAGTTCTTC. This codes for CADARRSSLNEQFF.